Presented here are 16 T cell receptor beta chains from one specimen sequenced in a study of blood T cells in healthy people across ages. A J-beta primer mix and a sample-barcoded 5' primer were used in a second PCR of roughly 7 to 12 cycles. TCRdb re-derived calls from the 5' RACE reads in MiXCR, one entry per CDR3 protein. Among around 780,000 distinct CDR3 sequences, about a quarter were seen once, and the ten largest hold approximately 2.9%. Separately, the same data were catalogued under a study of T cells of mothers and their children.

Sequencing used blood. The receptor source for this set is a boy between 10 and 17 years old in good health.

This clonotype was detected a few times. The V call is TRBV6-2 or TRBV6-3, the J call TRBJ2-1, with TRBD2 matching over 8 bases. Matching the DNA end better, TRBJ2-5 makes the J call doubtful. The CDR3 spans 14 residues. Germline CDR1 reads MNHEY; CDR2 reads SVGEGT. The CDR3 DNA follows: TGTGCCAGCCTTGGGGCGGGGGGCCAAGAGACCCAGTACTTC. This gives the protein CASLGAGGQETQYF.

This chain joins TRBV5-1 and TRBJ1-1; D remains unclear. Germline-derived CDR1 and CDR2 are SGHRS and YFSETQ. The CDR3 has 15 amino acids. The germline V and J ends were trimmed by 0 bases and 0 bases, with 9 bases remaining between them. This CDR3 is CASSLAGLMNTEAFF. CDR3 DNA sequence: TGCGCCAGCAGCTTGGCGGGTCTCATGAACACTGAAGCTTTCTTT.

This clonotype appeared a few times. Here the CDR3 DNA reads TGCGCCAGCAGCTTGGCGCGACTGGGTACTGGGGCCAACGTCCTGACTTTC. It yields the protein CASSLARLGTGANVLTF. This sequence joins TRBV5-1 and TRBJ2-6, with no clear D. V was cut by 0 bases and J by 2 bases, with 12 bases left in between. CDR1 and CDR2 from the germline V gene are SGHRS and YFSETQ. The CDR3 has 17 residues.

This clonotype has a single count. V usage is TRBV7-9 and J usage is TRBJ1-1, with a possible D match to TRBD1 (6 bases). The CDR3 has 15 amino acids. In germline, CDR1 is SEHNR, CDR2 FQNEAQ (reference sequence). Trimming took 6 bases from V and 3 from J, leaving 17 bases between them. The CDR3 region is CASRRTEGPDTEAFF. CDR3 DNA: TGTGCCAGCAGAAGGACAGAGGGCCCTGACACTGAAGCTTTCTTT. Filled out from reference TRBV7-9 and TRBJ1-1, the complete variable domain reads DTGVSQNPRHKITKRGQNVTFRCDPISEHNRLYWYRQTLGQGPEFLTYFQNEAQLEKSRLLSDRFSAERPKGSFSTLEIQRTEQGDSAMYLCASRRTEGPDTEAFFGQGTRLTVV.

This clonotype was observed a handful of times. The rearrangement joins TRBV7-3 to TRBJ2-5; D is tentatively TRBD1 or TRBD2 (6 bases each). The end of the DNA fits TRBJ2-1 better, so the J call may be wrong. CDR3 length: 15 residues. The V gene's germline CDR1 is SGHTA and CDR2 FQGTGA. The CDR3 sequence is CASSLGWGAGNEQFF. CDR3 nucleotide sequence: TGTGCCAGCAGCTTAGGGTGGGGGGCCGGGAATGAGCAGTTCTTC.

This chain uses TRBV6-5 with TRBJ2-5, with 7 bases identical to TRBD2. The end of the DNA aligns better with TRBJ2-7, so the J call may be wrong. In germline, CDR1 is MNHEY, CDR2 SVGAGI. The CDR3 consists of 16 residues. CDR3 DNA: TGTGCCAGCAGTTCCCCAGCGGGGCGTCCCTCCTACGAGCAGTACTTC. Translating gives CASSSPAGRPSYEQYF.

The rearrangement uses TRBV18 and TRBJ1-4; a weak D match, TRBD1 (6 bases). Looked up from germline, CDR1 is KGHSH and CDR2 is LQKENI. V was pared by 6 bases and J by 5 bases, with 19 bases between. The CDR3 loop spans 16 amino acids. As DNA, the CDR3 is TGTGCCAGCTCGCCCGGACAGTTAAATACCAATGAAAAACTGTTTTTT. This sequence encodes CASSPGQLNTNEKLFF.

The CDR3 sequence is CSVASGNTIYF. CDR3 in DNA: TGCAGCGTTGCGAGTGGAAACACCATATATTTT. The chain carries TRBV29-1 and TRBJ1-3; D unclear. CDR1 and CDR2 (germline): SQVTM, ANQGSEA. The CDR3 totals 11 residues. V lost 4 bases to trimming and J lost 3 bases, with 4 bases between them.

This clonotype occurred a few times. This chain links TRBV28 with TRBJ2-1; D is perhaps TRBD1 or TRBD2 (5 bases each). V lost 6 bases, J lost 8 bases, and 14 bases lay in between. This CDR3 region has 13 residues. Germline loops: CDR1 MDHEN, CDR2 SYDVKM. DNA for the CDR3: TGTGCCAGCAGGATCCGGGGCAGGGATGAGCAGTTCTTC. This sequence encodes CASRIRGRDEQFF.

This clonotype was seen a handful of times. J is TRBJ2-5 and V is TRBV25-1; 7 bases line up with TRBD2. From germline, CDR1 is MGHDK and CDR2 SYGVNS. This CDR3 has 14 amino acids. The junction had 6 bases not matched to a gene; V was cut back by 4 bases and J by 4 bases. The CDR3 here is CASSVEREGETQYF. CDR3 DNA: TGTGCCAGCAGTGTAGAAAGGGAGGGAGAGACCCAGTACTTC.

This chain joins TRBV12-3 or TRBV12-4 and TRBJ1-1; no clear D. The CDR3 runs to 16 residues. The V end was cut by 5 bases, the J end by 2 bases, with 18 bases between. The CDR3 reads CASSPPQLRANTEAFF. CDR3 bases: TGTGCCAGCAGTCCACCCCAGTTGAGGGCTAACACTGAAGCTTTCTTT.

The rearrangement links TRBV5-6 to TRBJ2-7; 8 positions match TRBD1. This CDR3 has 17 residues. The V segment lost 4 bases and the J segment 2 bases; nucleotides outside the gene matches: 14. CDR1 is SGHDT, CDR2 YYEEEE, per germline. CDR3 sequence (DNA): TGTGCCAGCAGCGGTGAGGTCCCTGGACAGGGCCCCTACGAGCAGTACTTC. Protein: CASSGEVPGQGPYEQYF.

This chain joins TRBV7-3 and TRBJ1-2; D remains ambiguous. The CDR3 covers 14 residues. Per the germline V gene, CDR1 is SGHTA and CDR2 is FQGTGA. V was pared by 5 bases and J by 0 bases, with 10 bases between. CDR3 region: CASSPGRTNYGYTF. The CDR3 coding sequence is TGTGCCAGCAGCCCCGGACGGACTAACTATGGCTACACCTTC.

This chain joins TRBV12-3 or TRBV12-4 and TRBJ2-5, with 8 bases fitting TRBD1. The CDR3 loop spans 14 amino acids. V lost 6 bases to trimming and J lost 2 bases; unmatched junction nucleotides: 5. The DNA of the CDR3 is TGTGCCAGCAGGGAGAACAGGGGGCAAGAGACCCAGTACTTC. This translates into CASRENRGQETQYF.

The CDR3 loop reads CASSYSHVYGYTF. The CDR3, as DNA: TGTGCCAGCAGTTACTCGCACGTCTATGGCTACACCTTC. The genes are TRBV6-5 and TRBJ1-2; D gene uncertain. CDR1 MNHEY and CDR2 SVGAGI come from the germline V gene. CDR3 length: 13 residues. Trimming took off 0 bases at V and 4 bases at J, with 6 bases between the two ends.

This chain uses TRBV15 with TRBJ1-6, with TRBD1 identical over 9 bases. CDR1 and CDR2 from the germline V gene are LNHNV and YYDKDF (reference sequence). V gave up 1 base and J gave up 6 bases; unmatched junction bases: 4. The CDR3 totals 16 residues. The CDR3 is CATSRVKGQGNSPLHF. CDR3 sequence (DNA): TGTGCCACCAGCAGAGTAAAGGGACAGGGTAATTCACCCCTCCACTTT.